This T cell receptor beta chain was identified during a study of CD8 T cells in ankylosing spondylitis. TCRdb called the 5' RACE reads again in MiXCR, with one record for every CDR3 protein. The table includes about 130,000 distinct CDR3 sequences, about 6.5% detected once. This clonotype was detected many times. Sequencing was carried out using blood, either unsorted or a sorted T cell fraction (not recorded which). This TCR was sampled from a male donor with ankylosing spondylitis or in good health (not recorded which).

CDR3 protein: CASTSGGTSGYNEQFF. The CDR3, as DNA: TGTGCCAGCACCTCCGGGGGGACTAGCGGCTACAATGAGCAGTTCTTC. The rearrangement uses TRBV6-4 and TRBJ2-1, with 11 bases fitting TRBD2. CDR1 and CDR2 (germline): MRHNA, SNTAGT. V gave up 7 bases and J gave up 3 bases; unmatched junction bases: 8. The CDR3 loop spans 16 amino acids.